This TCR beta chain was obtained from a study of cytomegalovirus exposure and HLA in healthy donors. This clone was picked up a small number of times. The antigen remains unidentified. Germline CDR1 LGHNA, CDR2 YSLEER. The CDR3 runs to 14 residues. Study-level findings and limits: The authors considered a cluster of highly shared sequence variants likely to be a sequencing artifact. It was 150 to 200 TCR beta chains that were listed as cytomegalovirus-associated. Common viral pathogens seemed to be connected with several of the most significant clusters, according to a later analysis.

PCR was performed using 60 Vbeta and 13 Jbeta primers. TCRdb's table, derived via immunoSEQ multiplex PCR, lists solely in-frame clones and lacks some. Among under 140,000 clones, around 76% were seen once, and the ten largest hold roughly an eighth. The chain recombines TRBV4-3 with TRBJ2-5; TRBD1 agrees at 8 bases. The DNA matches TRBJ2-7 better at its end, which makes the J call doubtful. What was sequenced was PBMCs. This sequence was found in a man aged 25-40 years in good health and CMV-seropositive. This CDR3 is CASSQQGQGHEQYF. The CDR3, as DNA: TGCGCCAGCAGCCAACAAGGACAGGGCCACGAGCAGTACTTC.